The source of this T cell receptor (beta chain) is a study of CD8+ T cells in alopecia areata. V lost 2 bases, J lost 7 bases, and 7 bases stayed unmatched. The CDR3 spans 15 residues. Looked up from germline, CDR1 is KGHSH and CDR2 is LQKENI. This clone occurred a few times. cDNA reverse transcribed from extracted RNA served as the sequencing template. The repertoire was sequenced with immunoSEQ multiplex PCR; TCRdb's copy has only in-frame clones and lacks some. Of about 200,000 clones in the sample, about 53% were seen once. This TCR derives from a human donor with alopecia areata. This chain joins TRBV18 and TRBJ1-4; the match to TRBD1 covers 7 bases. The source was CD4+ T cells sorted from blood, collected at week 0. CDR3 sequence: CASSPVRQGVEKLFF. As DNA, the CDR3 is TGTGCCAGCTCACCAGTCCGCCAGGGGGTTGAAAAACTGTTTTTT.